This entry features one T cell receptor (beta chain) sequence. The target antigen is unknown. This PCR relied on a set of 60 Vbeta primers and 13 Jbeta primers. Libraries were prepared by immunoSEQ multiplex PCR; TCRdb keeps only in-frame clonotypes and omits some of them. This table has about 130,000 clones, 70% to 80% appearing once. The data stem from a study of cytomegalovirus exposure and HLA in healthy donors. Points from the study as a whole: One later analysis reportedly identified an Asian-associated ancestry cluster that showed fewer N-insertions than the approximately 710-donor mean. Prior analysis indicated that the majority of TCR beta V segments exhibited productivity approximately 90% or approximately 30% of the time.

This TCR was recovered from a man between 40 and 49 years old in good health and CMV-seronegative. The sequenced sample consisted of PBMCs.

CDR3 amino acids: CASSQDSRGLADTEAFF. CDR3 coding DNA: TGCGCCAGCAGCCAAGACAGCAGGGGGCTGGCAGACACTGAAGCTTTCTTT. This rearrangement joins TRBV4-1 to TRBJ1-1, with TRBD1 matching 8 bases. V was clipped by 0 bases and J by 3 bases; unmatched bases: 9. CDR1 and CDR2 (germline): MGHRA, YSYEKL. This CDR3 contains 17 residues.